This record concerns one T cell receptor beta chain sequence. The sample originates from a study of cytomegalovirus exposure and HLA in healthy donors. Germline V gives CDR1 SGHVS, CDR2 FNYEAQ. Trimming removed 6 bases from V and 6 bases from J; junction bases left unmatched: 17. CDR3 length: 17 amino acids. The PCR was carried out with 60 Vbeta primers and 13 Jbeta primers. The assay was immunoSEQ multiplex PCR, and TCRdb's table has in-frame clones only and misses some. The sample shows tens of thousands of clones, roughly 80% of them seen only once. Input material: PBMCs. The source is a woman aged 40 to 50 in good health and CMV-seronegative. The V call is TRBV7-6, the J call TRBJ2-7; 10 bases are a match to TRBD1. CDR3: CASRVVATGTGVTEQYF. CDR3 nucleotide sequence: TGTGCCAGCAGGGTAGTAGCGACCGGGACAGGGGTGACCGAGCAGTACTTC. The full variable domain, in which reference TRBV7-6 and TRBJ2-7 provide the parts outside the CDR3, is GAGVSQSPRYKVTKRGQDVALRCDPISGHVSLYWYRQALGQGPEFLTYFNYEAQQDKSGLPNDRFSAERPEGSISTLTIQRTEQRDSAMYRCASRVVATGTGVTEQYFGPGTRLTVT.